Each of the 17 T cell receptor beta chains below was sequenced from the same sample in a study of chemoradiotherapy in HPV16-positive cancers. Sequencing was performed with immunoSEQ multiplex PCR; in TCRdb, only in-frame clones are kept and a portion is missing. The data hold around 6,400 clones, with roughly 73% observed a single time. This sample was gathered from a patient who underwent chemoradiotherapy. These receptors all stem from a human donor with HPV-associated anogenital cancer.

The CDR3 reads CASSSRTDNYGYTF. CDR3 DNA sequence: TGTGCCAGCAGCTCGCGGACGGATAACTATGGCTACACCTTC. The chain links TRBV7-2 to TRBJ1-2; D remains unclear. The CDR3 is 14 residues long. V lost 4 bases and J 1 base, leaving 10 bases between the germline ends. In germline, CDR1 is SGHTA, CDR2 FQGNSA.

The V gene is TRBV27, the J gene TRBJ1-2; D is ambiguous. Germline lookup yields CDR1 MNHEY and CDR2 SMNVEV (reference sequence). V gave up 3 bases and J gave up 0 bases, with 8 bases separating them. CDR3 length equals 14 residues. The CDR3 spells CASSFIGTNYGYTF. CDR3 bases: TGTGCCAGCAGTTTCATAGGGACTAACTATGGCTACACCTTC.

CDR3 region: CASSISETSGEKETQYF. In nucleotides, the CDR3 is TGTGCCAGTAGTATATCGGAGACTAGCGGGGAAAAAGAGACCCAGTACTTC. This chain links TRBV19 with TRBJ2-5; 11 nucleotides line up with TRBD2. Germline V gene sequence: CDR1 LNHDA, CDR2 SQIVND (reference sequence). Losses at the gene ends were 2 bases for V and 3 bases for J; bases not matched to a gene: 8. This CDR3 is built from 17 residues.

This chain links TRBV11-3 with TRBJ2-2; D tentatively reads TRBD1 or TRBD2 (5 bases each). Trimming left V 1 base short and J 1 base short, with 7 bases between. CDR1 and CDR2 from the germline V gene are SGHNT and YENEEA. The CDR3 is 15 amino acids. This CDR3 is CASSLGGGNTGELFF. Written as DNA, the CDR3 is TGTGCCAGCAGCTTAGGTGGGGGGAACACCGGGGAGCTGTTTTTT.

The chain carries TRBV2 and TRBJ2-5; no definite D call. The V end lost 7 bases, the J end lost 0 bases, and 12 bases lay between the germline ends. The CDR3 length is 14 residues. CDR1 is SNHLY, CDR2 FYNNEI, per germline. The CDR3, as DNA: TGTGCCAGCATGCGAGAAGTAAACCAAGAGACCCAGTACTTC. This translates into CASMREVNQETQYF.

The rearrangement joins TRBV5-1 to TRBJ1-4, with a weak D call TRBD1 (5 bases). Germline-derived CDR1 and CDR2 are SGHRS and YFSETQ. The length of the CDR3 is 13 residues. The V end was cut by 2 bases, the J end by 8 bases, with 10 bases between. The CDR3 sequence is CASSFGTAEKLFF. The CDR3 nucleotides are TGCGCCAGCAGCTTTGGGACGGCCGAAAAACTGTTTTTT.

This clone has only a few counts. V gene TRBV7-2 combines with J gene TRBJ2-5, with 13 bases identical to TRBD2. This CDR3 region has 14 residues. Germline V gene sequence: CDR1 SGHTA, CDR2 FQGNSA. The V segment lost 6 bases and the J segment 4 bases; nucleotides outside the gene matches: 2. In DNA form, the CDR3 reads TGTGCCAGCAGGCGGACTAGCGGGGGAGAGACCCAGTACTTC. As protein: CASRRTSGGETQYF.

In its sample, this clone was seen once. The chain carries TRBV5-4 and TRBJ2-3; D is perhaps TRBD2 (7 bases). The germline V gene has CDR1 SGHNT and CDR2 YYREEE (reference sequence). V lost 2 bases and J 0 bases, leaving 13 bases between the germline ends. This CDR3 spans 16 amino acids. CDR3 residues: CASSLGGRGSTDTQYF. The CDR3 DNA reads TGTGCCAGCAGCTTAGGGGGGAGGGGAAGCACAGATACGCAGTATTTT.

A single count supports this clone. The V and J genes are TRBV7-3 and TRBJ2-2, with unresolved D. CDR3 length equals 14 residues. Looked up from germline, CDR1 is SGHTA and CDR2 is FQGTGA. V gave up 5 bases and J gave up 0 bases, with 7 bases separating them. CDR3 bases: TGTGCCAGCAGCCAACATTCGAACACCGGGGAGCTGTTTTTT. This encodes CASSQHSNTGELFF.

CDR3 sequence (DNA): TGTGCCAGCCAGTTAAACCAGGGGGCAACAGAGTACTTC. This sequence encodes CASQLNQGATEYF. The chain employs TRBV2 and TRBJ2-4; TRBD1 agrees at 8 bases. The CDR3 sequence is 13 residues long. Germline V CDR1 and CDR2: SNHLY, FYNNEI. V shed 8 bases, J shed 14 bases, and the junction held 14 bases outside the gene matches.

This rearrangement joins TRBV5-5 to TRBJ1-2, with 7 bases aligning to TRBD1. V shed 0 bases, J shed 5 bases, and the junction held 10 bases outside the gene matches. Germline CDR1 is SGHKS and CDR2 is YYEKEE (reference sequence). The CDR3 extends over 16 amino acids. This CDR3 reads CASSLAPTGKEYGYTF. The CDR3 nucleotides are TGTGCCAGCAGCTTGGCCCCGACAGGGAAAGAGTATGGCTACACCTTC.

The chain is built from TRBV7-2 and TRBJ1-1, with 10 positions matching TRBD1. V trimming: 3 bases; J trimming: 5 bases; junction bases outside the gene matches: 3. The CDR3 spans 14 residues. Germline values: CDR1 SGHTA, CDR2 FQGNSA. The CDR3 region is CASSFGQGVTEAFF. The CDR3 nucleotides are TGTGCCAGCAGCTTCGGACAGGGGGTTACTGAAGCTTTCTTT.

The chain has TRBV30 and TRBJ1-2; perhaps TRBD1 as D (5 bases). The CDR3 loop spans 13 amino acids. The germline gives CDR1 GTSNPN, CDR2 SVGIG (reference sequence). V was trimmed by 8 bases and J by 6 bases, leaving 19 bases between them. CDR3 amino acids: CAHSRRGGDGYTF. In DNA, the CDR3 is TGTGCCCATAGTAGGAGGGGCGGGGATGGCTACACCTTC.

The chain couples TRBV7-2 to TRBJ2-1; D is unresolved. CDR3 length: 13 amino acids. Germline lookup yields CDR1 SGHTA and CDR2 FQGNSA. The V end was cut by 1 base, the J end by 4 bases, with 5 bases between. The CDR3 protein is CASSLVNYNEQFF. The DNA of the CDR3 is TGTGCCAGCAGCTTAGTGAATTACAATGAGCAGTTCTTC.

The chain carries TRBV15 and TRBJ1-5; D ambiguous. Germline CDR1 LNHNV, CDR2 YYDKDF (reference sequence). The CDR3 totals 15 residues. The V end was cut by 0 bases, the J end by 7 bases, with 13 bases between. CDR3 in DNA: TGTGCCACCAGCAGAGATTTGGTGGAAGGGCAGCCCCAGCATTTT. It yields the protein CATSRDLVEGQPQHF.

The chain couples TRBV5-1 to TRBJ2-7; a weak D match, TRBD2 (6 bases). The CDR3 consists of 14 residues. V lost 7 bases to trimming and J lost 5 bases, with 19 bases between them. CDR1 is SGHRS and CDR2 is YFSETQ in the germline V gene. As DNA, the CDR3 is TGCGCCAGCTCCGCTAGCGTCAATCGGGACGAGCAGTACTTC. Its protein is CASSASVNRDEQYF.

The V and J genes are TRBV5-1 and TRBJ1-1; no clear D gene. Germline V CDR1 and CDR2: SGHRS, YFSETQ. The CDR3 has 13 residues. V lost 4 bases, J lost 5 bases, and 12 bases lay in between. The CDR3 is CASSGEGKTEAFF. In DNA, the CDR3 is TGCGCCAGCAGCGGGGAGGGTAAGACTGAAGCTTTCTTT.